A single sample is the source of the 25 T cell receptor beta chains below, sequenced in a study of T cell repertoires in aging, cancer and after chemotherapy. Rearranged V-D-J TRB sequences were amplified with a mixed TRB-A/B primer pool. TCRdb itself ran the multiplex PCR reads through MiXCR, one entry per CDR3 protein. This table holds 9,100 or so distinct CDR3 sequences, 20% to 25% found once. Peripheral blood genomic DNA, not sorted cells or RNA, was the template. Material for sequencing was blood. The receptors shown here come from a human donor with a blood cancer.

The chain carries TRBV7-4 and TRBJ2-7; 7 positions match TRBD1. The V gene end was trimmed by 3 bases and the J gene end by 1 base; junction bases not matched to a gene: 6. The CDR3 length is 15 residues. CDR1 and CDR2 from the germline V gene are SGHVT and SQSDAQ. DNA of the CDR3: TGTGCCAGCAGCTTGGGCAGGGACAGATCCTACGAGCAGTACTTC. Protein: CASSLGRDRSYEQYF.

This rearrangement joins TRBV5-1 to TRBJ2-2, with a possible D match to TRBD2 (6 bases). The CDR3 sequence is 14 residues long. Germline CDR1 and CDR2: SGHRS and YFSETQ. V lost 5 bases and J lost 4, with 12 bases in between. CDR3 DNA sequence: TGCGCCAGCAGGGGACTTAGTGGCACCGGGGAGCTGTTTTTT. This translates into CASRGLSGTGELFF. The variable domain in full, completed from reference TRBV5-1 and TRBJ2-2, reads KAGVTQTPRYLIKTRGQQVTLSCSPISGHRSVSWYQQTPGQGLQFLFEYFSETQRNKGNFPGRFSGRQFSNSRSEMNVSTLELGDSALYLCASRGLSGTGELFFGEGSRLTVL.

Ten or more counts support this clonotype. The rearrangement uses TRBV12-3 or TRBV12-4 and TRBJ2-1, with 9 bases fitting TRBD2. The CDR3 runs to 15 residues. The V segment lost 5 bases and the J segment 5 bases; nucleotides outside the gene matches: 7. The CDR3 loop is CASSPSGGPHNEQFF. Here the CDR3 DNA reads TGTGCCAGCAGTCCAAGCGGGGGGCCCCACAATGAGCAGTTCTTC.

This clonotype was recorded a few times. The rearrangement uses TRBV28 and TRBJ2-3, with D possibly matching TRBD1 (6 bases). V was clipped by 6 bases and J by 2 bases, with 27 bases between them. CDR1 is MDHEN and CDR2 is SYDVKM in the germline V gene. The CDR3 contains 19 residues. CDR3 DNA sequence: TGTGCCAGCAGCCCCCTCGGGACACTTGTCCAGCCCCCCACAGATACGCAGTATTTT. It specifies CASSPLGTLVQPPTDTQYF.

V gene TRBV7-9 combines with J gene TRBJ2-5; no clear D. CDR1 is SEHNR, CDR2 FQNEAQ, per germline (reference sequence). CDR3 length: 12 amino acids. With 3 bases removed from V and 2 bases from J, the gap between germline ends came to 4 bases. CDR3: CASSFGQETQYF. CDR3 bases: TGTGCCAGCAGCTTTGGGCAAGAGACCCAGTACTTC.

In this sample, this clonotype turned up many times. The CDR3 nucleotides are TGTGCCAGCAGTGACTCGAGGAGGGGCCTCTCCTACGAGCAGTACTTC. Residues: CASSDSRRGLSYEQYF. The chain recombines TRBV6-4 with TRBJ2-7, with a possible D match to TRBD2 (6 bases). The CDR3 contains 16 residues. V was cut by 0 bases and J by 0 bases, with 12 bases left in between. CDR1 is MRHNA, CDR2 SNTAGT, per germline.

This clonotype is categorized as medium-sized. The gene calls are TRBV6-5 and TRBJ1-5; unclear D gene. Trimming removed 0 bases at V and 0 bases at J, with 15 bases between. This CDR3 is built from 18 residues. Germline assignment: CDR1 MNHEY and CDR2 SVGAGI. The CDR3, as DNA: TGTGCCAGCAGTTACTCGCGGTTTAGCGGGGTTAGCAATCAGCCCCAGCATTTT. Translation: CASSYSRFSGVSNQPQHF.

This clonotype was detected many times. The chain carries TRBV10-3 and TRBJ1-2; D gene ambiguous. The germline V and J ends were trimmed by 2 bases and 7 bases, with 17 bases remaining between them. The V gene's germline CDR1 is ENHRY and CDR2 SYGVKD. This CDR3 has 15 amino acids. CDR3 protein: CAISEVTSEKRGYTF. The CDR3, as DNA: TGTGCCATCAGTGAGGTTACAAGCGAAAAACGTGGCTACACCTTC.

This clonotype has only one observation. The V call is TRBV19, the J call TRBJ2-7, with 10 bases lining up with TRBD2. Losses at the gene ends were 7 bases for V and 2 bases for J; bases not matched to a gene: 8. Germline lookup yields CDR1 LNHDA and CDR2 SQIVND (reference sequence). This CDR3 has 15 residues. The chain's CDR3 is CASKATSGPPYEQYF. The CDR3 DNA sequence: TGTGCCAGTAAAGCGACTAGCGGGCCCCCCTACGAGCAGTACTTC.

This clonotype was picked up many times. The rearrangement links TRBV6-2 or TRBV6-3 to TRBJ1-1; tentative D call: TRBD1 (6 bases). The V gene lost 7 bases and the J gene lost 11 bases, with 20 bases spanning the gap. Germline values: CDR1 MNHEY, CDR2 SVGEGT. The CDR3 sequence is 13 residues long. The chain's CDR3 is CASITGSGVRAFF. CDR3 DNA sequence: TGTGCCAGCATCACAGGGAGCGGAGTTAGGGCTTTCTTT.

The table lists this clonotype with many counts. The chain has TRBV5-1 and TRBJ2-5; the D is unclear. The CDR3 runs 15 residues. The ends were cut back, 0 bases at V and 0 bases at J, with 9 bases in the middle. Germline CDR1 and CDR2: SGHRS and YFSETQ. For the CDR3, the DNA is TGCGCCAGCAGCTTGGACGCGTCCAACCAAGAGACCCAGTACTTC. It encodes CASSLDASNQETQYF.

This clonotype is classed as medium-sized. The rearrangement uses TRBV12-3 or TRBV12-4 and TRBJ2-2, with 14 bases aligning to TRBD2. This CDR3 has 16 amino acids. Trimming cost V 6 bases and J 6 bases; bases outside gene matches: 6. In DNA, the CDR3 is TGTGCCAGCAGCTCGACTAGCGGGAGGGCCTCCGGGGAGCTGTTTTTT. Its protein is CASSSTSGRASGELFF.

Judged by abundance, this clonotype is medium-sized. The chain employs TRBV6-5 and TRBJ2-1; possibly TRBD2 for D (6 bases). Deletions cut 2 bases from V and 0 bases from J, with 8 bases between. CDR3 length: 15 amino acids. CDR1 and CDR2 (germline): MNHEY, SVGAGI. CDR3 in DNA: TGTGCCAGCAGTTACCGGGGGAGCTCCTACAATGAGCAGTTCTTC. Protein product: CASSYRGSSYNEQFF.

This clonotype is labeled as medium-sized (0.01 to 0.1%). V gene TRBV19 combines with J gene TRBJ2-7; TRBD2 matches at 9 bases. Trimming at V came to 4 bases and at J to 0 bases, leaving 13 bases not matched to a gene. The CDR3 consists of 18 residues. The germline CDR1 and CDR2 sequences are LNHDA and SQIVND (reference sequence). Here the CDR3 reads CASSSASRLADISYEQYF. CDR3 bases: TGTGCCAGTAGTAGTGCCTCGAGACTAGCGGATATCTCCTACGAGCAGTACTTC.

This clonotype was counted between two and nine times. The chain has TRBV20-1 and TRBJ2-7, with a tentative D call TRBD2 (6 bases). The CDR3 is made up of 17 amino acids. Trimming took off 4 bases at V and 2 bases at J, with 24 bases between the two ends. CDR1 and CDR2 from the germline V gene are DFQATT and SNEGSKA (reference sequence). The CDR3, as DNA: TGCAGTGCTACCGAATTCCCAGGACGGAGGGCAACCTACGAGCAGTACTTC. Encoded protein: CSATEFPGRRATYEQYF.

At least ten counts were recorded for this clonotype. The rearrangement links TRBV24-1 to TRBJ2-5; 9 bases line up with TRBD2. Trimming cost V 2 bases and J 2 bases; bases outside gene matches: 5. CDR1 is KGHDR and CDR2 is SFDVKD in the germline V gene. The CDR3 sequence is 16 residues long. The CDR3 here is CATSDSTSGVQETQYF. In nucleotides, the CDR3 is TGTGCCACCAGTGATTCGACTAGCGGCGTGCAAGAGACCCAGTACTTC.

The rearrangement links TRBV19 to TRBJ2-3; 9 nucleotides agree with TRBD1. CDR1 is LNHDA, CDR2 SQIVND, per germline (reference sequence). The ends lost 2 bases at V and 6 bases at J; junction bases unmatched: 6. This CDR3 spans 15 amino acids. The chain's CDR3 is CASSIMGQGGDTQYF. The CDR3 bases are TGTGCCAGTAGTATAATGGGACAGGGAGGGGATACGCAGTATTTT.

By sample fraction, this clonotype is medium-sized. The chain carries TRBV27 and TRBJ2-1, with D possibly being TRBD1 or TRBD2 (5 bases each). Trimming removed 5 bases at V and 3 bases at J, with 11 bases between. This CDR3 region has 14 residues. Germline V gives CDR1 MNHEY, CDR2 SMNVEV (reference sequence). The CDR3 is CASSVGTYYNEQFF. CDR3 DNA sequence: TGTGCCAGCAGTGTCGGGACCTACTACAATGAGCAGTTCTTC.

By its share, this clonotype is medium-sized (0.01 to 0.1%). V is TRBV6-2 or TRBV6-3 and J is TRBJ1-3; possible D gene TRBD1, 5 bases. Germline V gene sequence: CDR1 MNHEY, CDR2 SVGEGT. Trimming removed 5 bases at V and 1 base at J, with 9 bases between. This CDR3 contains 14 residues. Here the CDR3 reads CASSDSGSGNTIYF. The CDR3 DNA reads TGTGCCAGCAGTGATTCAGGGTCTGGAAACACCATATATTTT.

For this clonotype: This may come from a read error, since a much larger clone is one base off. V is TRBV5-1 and J is TRBJ2-2; perhaps TRBD1 as D (5 bases). There are 16 residues in the CDR3. CDR1 and CDR2 from the germline V gene are SGHRS and YFSETQ. The CDR3 region is CARSLRQGGNTGELFF. The CDR3 DNA reads as TGCGCCCGCAGCTTGCGGCAGGGTGGGAACACCGGGGAGCTGTTTTTT.

In this sample, this clonotype turned up a few times. CDR3 residues: CASSFWGFRGAYEQYF. The CDR3 DNA reads TGTGCCAGCAGTTTCTGGGGTTTCCGAGGGGCCTACGAGCAGTACTTC. V and J are TRBV27 and TRBJ2-7; tentatively, D is TRBD1 or TRBD2 (5 bases each). The CDR3 extends over 16 amino acids. CDR1 MNHEY and CDR2 SMNVEV come from the germline V gene (reference sequence). Deletions cut 3 bases from V and 2 bases from J, with 17 bases between.

This clonotype has a handful of counts. The rearrangement joins TRBV7-9 to TRBJ2-7; possible D gene TRBD1, 6 bases. Germline CDR1 is SEHNR and CDR2 is FQNEAQ (reference sequence). CDR3 size: 15 residues. V shed 0 bases and J shed 4 bases, with 13 bases lying between them. CDR3 nucleotides: TGTGCCAGCAGCTTAGCGAGCCAGGGGAGTTACGAGCAGTACTTC. This encodes CASSLASQGSYEQYF. Full variable domain (outside the CDR3, taken from reference TRBV7-9 and TRBJ2-7): DTGVSQNPRHKITKRGQNVTFRCDPISEHNRLYWYRQTLGQGPEFLTYFQNEAQLEKSRLLSDRFSAERPKGSFSTLEIQRTEQGDSAMYLCASSLASQGSYEQYFGPGTRLTVT.

This clonotype is classed as medium-sized (0.01 to 0.1%). This chain connects TRBV6-2 or TRBV6-3 to TRBJ2-5; D is undetermined. There are 11 residues in the CDR3. CDR1 and CDR2 from the germline V gene are MNHEY and SVGEGT. Trimming removed 5 bases from V and 6 bases from J, with 7 bases in between. CDR3 loop: CASSDRKTQYF. The CDR3 coding sequence is TGTGCCAGCAGTGACCGTAAGACCCAGTACTTC.

Comment on this clonotype: A read error may be the cause here, since a much bigger clone is one base away. The rearrangement joins TRBV5-6 to TRBJ2-1; D might be TRBD1 (6 bases). V lost 0 bases, J lost 10 bases, and 17 bases lay in between. Germline CDR1 is SGHDT and CDR2 is YYEEEE. The CDR3 has 15 amino acids. Here the CDR3 reads CASSLAAAGVSEQFF. In DNA form, the CDR3 reads TGTGCCAGCAGCTTGGCAGCGGCAGGGGTTTCGGAGCAGTTCTTC.

This CDR3 is CATGDRSGNEQFF. The CDR3 DNA follows: TGTGCCACCGGGGACAGGTCAGGCAATGAGCAGTTCTTC. The chain is built from TRBV19 and TRBJ2-1; 8 bases map to TRBD1. The CDR3 sequence is 13 residues long. Losses at the gene ends were 10 bases for V and 6 bases for J; bases not matched to a gene: 8. Germline-derived CDR1 and CDR2 are LNHDA and SQIVND (reference sequence).